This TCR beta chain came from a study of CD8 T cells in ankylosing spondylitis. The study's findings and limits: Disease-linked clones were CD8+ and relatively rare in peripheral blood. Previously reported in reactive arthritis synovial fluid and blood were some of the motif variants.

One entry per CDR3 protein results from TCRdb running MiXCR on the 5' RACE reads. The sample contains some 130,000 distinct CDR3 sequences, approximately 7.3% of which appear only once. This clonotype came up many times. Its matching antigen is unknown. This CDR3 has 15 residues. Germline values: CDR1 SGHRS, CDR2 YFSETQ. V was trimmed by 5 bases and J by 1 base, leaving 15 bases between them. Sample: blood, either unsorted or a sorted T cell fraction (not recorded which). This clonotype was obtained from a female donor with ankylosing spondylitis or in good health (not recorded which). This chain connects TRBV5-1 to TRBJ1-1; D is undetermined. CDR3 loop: CASRKDQTQNTEAFF. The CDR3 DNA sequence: TGCGCCAGCAGGAAGGACCAGACGCAGAACACTGAAGCTTTCTTT.